The 14 T cell receptor beta chains below all came from one sample that was sequenced in a study of Ad26.COV2.S vaccination and SARS-CoV-2 variants. The treatment was: roughly 18 received Ad26.COV2.S at low or high dose, single or two shots; a few received placebo; per-sample allocation not given. Specimen acquisition occurred on day 63 following the initial vaccine or placebo injection. Only in-frame clones appear in the TCRdb table, and some are missing; sequencing was by immunoSEQ multiplex PCR. In the table there are 360,000 or so clones, more than 75% of which are singletons. The sample consisted of peripheral blood, taken in a trial of Ad26.COV2.S vaccine versus placebo. These receptors were taken from a person between 18 and 59 years old who received the Ad26.COV2.S COVID-19 vaccine or a placebo.

The CDR3 DNA sequence: TGTGCCAGCAGCGTAGTCGGGATCCACGGTAATGAGCAGTTCTTC. Its translation: CASSVVGIHGNEQFF. The chain carries TRBV9 and TRBJ2-1; maybe TRBD2 (5 bases). Trimming took off 0 bases at V and 7 bases at J, with 14 bases between the two ends. CDR1 is SGDLS, CDR2 YYNGEE, per germline. The CDR3 totals 15 residues.

The V and J genes are TRBV19 and TRBJ2-3; 7 bases align to TRBD1. The V gene end was trimmed by 6 bases and the J gene end by 5 bases; junction bases not matched to a gene: 14. Germline values: CDR1 LNHDA, CDR2 SQIVND (reference sequence). The CDR3 is 16 residues long. This chain's CDR3 is CASRPRGTDNRDTQYF. CDR3 nucleotide sequence: TGTGCCAGTAGACCCAGGGGGACGGACAATAGAGATACGCAGTATTTT.

This clone was detected a few times. The rearrangement links TRBV5-8 to TRBJ1-6; D not resolved. Germline assignment: CDR1 SGHTS and CDR2 YDEGEE. This CDR3 has 13 residues. The V and J ends lost 3 bases and 9 bases respectively, with 10 bases between them. CDR3 bases: TGTGCCAGCAGCTCCGGGTGGGGTTCACCCCTCCACTTT. As protein: CASSSGWGSPLHF. The complete variable domain, with remaining parts taken from reference TRBV5-8 and TRBJ1-6, reads EAGVTQSPTHLIKTRGQQATLRCSPISGHTSVYWYQQALGLGLQFLLWYDEGEERNRGNFPPRFSGRQFPNYSSELNVNALELEDSALYLCASSSGWGSPLHFGNGTRLTVT.

This clone was seen a handful of times. The CDR3 spells CASSLDQTNTEAFF. CDR3 coding DNA: TGTGCCAGCAGCTTAGATCAAACGAACACTGAAGCTTTCTTT. The rearrangement links TRBV11-3 to TRBJ1-1; D remains unclear. Looked up from germline, CDR1 is SGHNT and CDR2 is YENEEA. Trimming removed 0 bases at V and 1 base at J, with 6 bases between. This CDR3 region has 14 residues.

The J gene is TRBJ2-2, the V gene TRBV4-3, with unresolved D. Deletions cut 1 base from V and 5 bases from J, with 5 bases between. Germline V gives CDR1 LGHNA, CDR2 YSLEER. CDR3 size: 13 residues. The CDR3 loop reads CASSQVGTGELFF. The CDR3, as DNA: TGCGCCAGCAGCCAAGTGGGGACCGGGGAGCTGTTTTTT.

In its sample, this clone was seen once. The chain links TRBV5-6 to TRBJ2-2; the D is unclear. Germline-derived CDR1 and CDR2 are SGHDT and YYEEEE. The CDR3 has 12 residues. Trimming took 3 bases from V and 2 from J, leaving 2 bases between them. The CDR3 nucleotides are TGTGCCAGCAGCTCTAACACCGGGGAGCTGTTTTTT. Translated, it gives CASSSNTGELFF.

The genes are TRBV7-3 and TRBJ2-5; D remains unclear. V shed 3 bases and J shed 5 bases, with 10 bases lying between them. Germline V gives CDR1 SGHTA, CDR2 FQGTGA. CDR3 length equals 13 residues. CDR3 residues: CASSLGGPETQYF. In nucleotides, the CDR3 is TGTGCCAGCAGCTTGGGTGGCCCGGAGACCCAGTACTTC.

The chain couples TRBV7-3 to TRBJ2-5, with D possibly TRBD2 on 6 matching bases. The CDR3 has 13 amino acids. Trimming removed 5 bases at V and 2 bases at J, with 9 bases between. Per the germline V gene, CDR1 is SGHTA and CDR2 is FQGTGA. The CDR3 DNA sequence: TGTGCCAGCAGCCCCCGGGGGCAAGAGACCCAGTACTTC. Its translation is CASSPRGQETQYF.

The chain has TRBV18 and TRBJ1-6, with 11 bases fitting TRBD1. Germline lookup yields CDR1 KGHSH and CDR2 LQKENI. The CDR3 sequence is 15 residues long. Trimming took 2 bases from V and 9 from J; bases not matched to a gene: 3. CDR3 protein: CASSPGTGGTSPLHF. DNA of the CDR3: TGTGCCAGCTCACCAGGGACAGGGGGGACTTCACCCCTCCACTTT.

This rearrangement joins TRBV24-1 to TRBJ2-1; 9 bases fit TRBD2. CDR3 length: 16 residues. The germline CDR1 and CDR2 sequences are KGHDR and SFDVKD. V shed 2 bases, J shed 5 bases, and the junction held 6 bases outside the gene matches. CDR3 sequence reads: CATSDSTSGLHNEQFF. CDR3 nucleotides: TGTGCCACCAGTGATTCAACTAGCGGGCTTCACAATGAGCAGTTCTTC.

CDR3 in DNA: TGTGCCAGCAGCCAAGTTGAGGGGGTCACCGGGGAGCTGTTTTTT. This sequence encodes CASSQVEGVTGELFF. The chain uses TRBV14 and TRBJ2-2, with a tentative D call TRBD1 (6 bases). Looked up from germline, CDR1 is SGHDN and CDR2 is FVKESK. Trimming took 1 base from V and 4 from J, leaving 10 bases between them. This CDR3 has 15 amino acids.

Comments on this clone: The sample carries other DNA sequences with the same CDR3. The V and J genes are TRBV12-3 or TRBV12-4 and TRBJ2-7; the D is unclear. This CDR3 region has 11 residues. V gave up 3 bases and J gave up 5 bases, with 5 bases separating them. CDR3 nucleotide sequence: TGTGCCAGCAGTTTCAGAAACGAGCAGTACTTC. It codes for CASSFRNEQYF.

The rearrangement uses TRBV5-1 and TRBJ2-1, with D possibly TRBD1 on 5 matching bases. This CDR3 has 15 amino acids. Trimming stripped 6 bases from V and 0 bases from J, with 13 bases between. Germline CDR1 SGHRS, CDR2 YFSETQ. CDR3 loop: CASTPTDSSYNEQFF. The CDR3 DNA reads as TGCGCCAGCACCCCGACAGATAGCTCCTACAATGAGCAGTTCTTC.

This chain uses TRBV3-1 (or the pseudogene TRBV3-2) with TRBJ1-1; D may be TRBD1 (5 bases). This CDR3 has 13 amino acids. The ends were cut back, 1 base at V and 7 bases at J, with 10 bases in the middle. Germline CDR1 LGHDT, CDR2 YNNKEL (reference sequence). CDR3 amino acids: CASSQGVGGEAFF. The CDR3 DNA reads TGTGCCAGCAGCCAAGGAGTCGGGGGTGAAGCTTTCTTT.